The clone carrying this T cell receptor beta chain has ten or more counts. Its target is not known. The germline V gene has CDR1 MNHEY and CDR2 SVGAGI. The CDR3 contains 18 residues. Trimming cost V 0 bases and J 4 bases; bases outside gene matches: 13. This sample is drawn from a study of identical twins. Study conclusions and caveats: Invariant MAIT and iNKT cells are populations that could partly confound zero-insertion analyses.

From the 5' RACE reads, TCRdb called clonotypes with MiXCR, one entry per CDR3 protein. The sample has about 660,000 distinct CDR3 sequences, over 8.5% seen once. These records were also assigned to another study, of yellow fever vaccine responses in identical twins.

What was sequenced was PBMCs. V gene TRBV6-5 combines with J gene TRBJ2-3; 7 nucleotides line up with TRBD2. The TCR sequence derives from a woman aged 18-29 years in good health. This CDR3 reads CASSYSTPWREIADTQYF. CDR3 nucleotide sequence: TGTGCCAGCAGTTACTCGACCCCCTGGCGGGAGATCGCAGATACGCAGTATTTT.